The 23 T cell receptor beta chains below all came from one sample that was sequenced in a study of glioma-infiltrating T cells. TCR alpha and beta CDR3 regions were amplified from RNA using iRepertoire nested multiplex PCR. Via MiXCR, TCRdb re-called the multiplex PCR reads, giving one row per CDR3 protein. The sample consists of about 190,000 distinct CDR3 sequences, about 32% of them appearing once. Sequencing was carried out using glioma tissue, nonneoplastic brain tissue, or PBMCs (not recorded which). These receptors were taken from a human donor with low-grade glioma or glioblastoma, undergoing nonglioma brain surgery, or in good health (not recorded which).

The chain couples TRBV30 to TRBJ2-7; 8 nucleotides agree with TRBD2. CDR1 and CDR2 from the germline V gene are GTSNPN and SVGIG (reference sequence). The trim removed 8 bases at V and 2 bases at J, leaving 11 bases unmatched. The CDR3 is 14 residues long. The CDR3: CAGATSDTTYEQYF. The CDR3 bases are TGTGCCGGCGCGACTAGCGACACTACCTACGAGCAGTACTTC.

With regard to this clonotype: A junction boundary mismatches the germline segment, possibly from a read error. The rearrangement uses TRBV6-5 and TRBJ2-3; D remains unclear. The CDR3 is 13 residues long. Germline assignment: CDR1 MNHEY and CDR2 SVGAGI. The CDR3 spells CTSCCPPTDTQYF. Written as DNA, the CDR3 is TGTACCAGCTGTTGCCCCCCCACAGATACGCAGTATTTT.

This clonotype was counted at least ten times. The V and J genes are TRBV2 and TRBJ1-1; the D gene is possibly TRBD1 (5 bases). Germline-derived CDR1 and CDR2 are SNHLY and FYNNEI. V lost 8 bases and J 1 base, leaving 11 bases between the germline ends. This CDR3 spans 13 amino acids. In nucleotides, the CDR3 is TGTGCCAGCGAAGGGGTACAGAACACTGAAGCTTTCTTT. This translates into CASEGVQNTEAFF.

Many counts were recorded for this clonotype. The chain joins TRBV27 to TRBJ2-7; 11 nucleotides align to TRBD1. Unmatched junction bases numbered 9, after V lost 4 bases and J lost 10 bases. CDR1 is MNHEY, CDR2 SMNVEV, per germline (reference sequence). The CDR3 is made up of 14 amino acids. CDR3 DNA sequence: TGTGCCAGCAGTTCCGGGACAGGGGGAAAGGCCCAGTACTTC. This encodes CASSSGTGGKAQYF.

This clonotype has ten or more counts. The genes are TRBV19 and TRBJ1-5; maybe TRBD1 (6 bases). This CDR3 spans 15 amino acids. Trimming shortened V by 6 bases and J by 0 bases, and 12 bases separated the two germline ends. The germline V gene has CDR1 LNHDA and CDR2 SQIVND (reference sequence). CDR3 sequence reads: CASSQGLYSNQPQHF. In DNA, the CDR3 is TGTGCCAGTAGCCAGGGGCTATATAGCAATCAGCCCCAGCATTTT.

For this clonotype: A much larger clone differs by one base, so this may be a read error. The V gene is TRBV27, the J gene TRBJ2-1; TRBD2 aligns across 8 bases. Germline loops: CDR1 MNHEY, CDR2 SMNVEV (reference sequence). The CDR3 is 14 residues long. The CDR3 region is CASSLAGPRDEQSF. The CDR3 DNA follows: TGTGCCAGCAGTCTAGCGGGCCCTAGGGATGAGCAGTCCTTC.

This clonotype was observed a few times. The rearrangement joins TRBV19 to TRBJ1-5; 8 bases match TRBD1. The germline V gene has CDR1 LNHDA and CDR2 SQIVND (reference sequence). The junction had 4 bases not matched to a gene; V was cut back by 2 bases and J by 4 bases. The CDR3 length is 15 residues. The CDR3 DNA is TGTGCCAGTAGTATAATAAGGACAGGGAATCAGCCCCAGCATTTT. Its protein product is CASSIIRTGNQPQHF.

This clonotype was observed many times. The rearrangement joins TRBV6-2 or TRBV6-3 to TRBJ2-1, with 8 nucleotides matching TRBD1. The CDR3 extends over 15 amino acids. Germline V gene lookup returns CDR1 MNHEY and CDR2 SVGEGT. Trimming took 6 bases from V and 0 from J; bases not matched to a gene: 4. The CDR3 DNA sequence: TGTGCCAGCAGCCAACAGGGGGGCTCCTACAATGAGCAGTTCTTC. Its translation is CASSQQGGSYNEQFF.

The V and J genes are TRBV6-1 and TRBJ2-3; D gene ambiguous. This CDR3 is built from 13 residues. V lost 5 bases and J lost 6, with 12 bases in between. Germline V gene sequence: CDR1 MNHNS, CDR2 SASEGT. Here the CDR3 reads CASSPTVLDTQYF. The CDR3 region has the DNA TGTGCCAGCAGTCCGACCGTTCTGGATACGCAGTATTTT.

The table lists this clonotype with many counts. The CDR3: CASSPEGGYNEQFF. The CDR3, as DNA: TGTGCCAGCAGCCCGGAGGGCGGTTACAATGAGCAGTTCTTC. The chain couples TRBV7-8 to TRBJ2-1; TRBD2 might be the D (6 bases). The CDR3 consists of 14 residues. Germline assignment: CDR1 SGHVS and CDR2 FQNEAQ. Deletions cut 5 bases from V and 4 bases from J, with 12 bases between.

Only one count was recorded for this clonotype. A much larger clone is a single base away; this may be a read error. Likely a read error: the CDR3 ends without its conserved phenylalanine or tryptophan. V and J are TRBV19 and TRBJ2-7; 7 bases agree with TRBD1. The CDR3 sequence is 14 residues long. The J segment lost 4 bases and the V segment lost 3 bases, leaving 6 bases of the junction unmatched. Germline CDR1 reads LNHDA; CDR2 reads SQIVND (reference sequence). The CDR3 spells CASSIIGQAYEQYL. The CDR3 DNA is TGTGCCAGTAGTATTATTGGACAGGCATACGAGCAGTACCTC.

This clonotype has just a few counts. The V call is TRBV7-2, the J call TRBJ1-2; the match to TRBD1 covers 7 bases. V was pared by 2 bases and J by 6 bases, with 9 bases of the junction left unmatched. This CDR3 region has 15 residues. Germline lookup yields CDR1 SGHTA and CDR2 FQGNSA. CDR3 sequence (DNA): TGTGCCAGCAGCTTACACGACCGGGACAGTAATGGCTACACCTTC. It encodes CASSLHDRDSNGYTF.

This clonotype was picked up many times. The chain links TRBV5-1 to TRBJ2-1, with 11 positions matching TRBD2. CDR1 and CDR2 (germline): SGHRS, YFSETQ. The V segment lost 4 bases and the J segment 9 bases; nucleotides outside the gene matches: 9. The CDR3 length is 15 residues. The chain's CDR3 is CASSTGTSGRGEQFF. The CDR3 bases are TGCGCCAGCAGCACTGGGACTAGCGGACGGGGTGAGCAGTTCTTC.

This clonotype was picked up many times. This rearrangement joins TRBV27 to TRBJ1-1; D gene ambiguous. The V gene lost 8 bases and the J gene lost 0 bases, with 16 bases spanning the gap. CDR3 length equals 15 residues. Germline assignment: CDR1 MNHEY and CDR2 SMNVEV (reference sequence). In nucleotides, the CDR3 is TGTGCCAGCCGTTCATGGCAGGCCTTGAACACTGAAGCTTTCTTT. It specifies CASRSWQALNTEAFF.

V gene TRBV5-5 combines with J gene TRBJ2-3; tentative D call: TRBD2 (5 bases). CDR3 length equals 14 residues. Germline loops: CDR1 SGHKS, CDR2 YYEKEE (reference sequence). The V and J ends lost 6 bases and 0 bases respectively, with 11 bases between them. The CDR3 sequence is CASTQEASTDTQYF. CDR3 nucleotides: TGTGCCAGCACCCAGGAGGCTAGCACAGATACGCAGTATTTT.

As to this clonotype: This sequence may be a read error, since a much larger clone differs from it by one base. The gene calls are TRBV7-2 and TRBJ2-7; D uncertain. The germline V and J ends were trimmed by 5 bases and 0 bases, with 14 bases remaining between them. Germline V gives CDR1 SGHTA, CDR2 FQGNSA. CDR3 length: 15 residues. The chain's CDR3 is CASSPAIWSSYEQYF. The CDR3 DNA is TGTGCCAGCAGCCCCGCAATCTGGAGCTCCTACGAGCAGTACTTC.

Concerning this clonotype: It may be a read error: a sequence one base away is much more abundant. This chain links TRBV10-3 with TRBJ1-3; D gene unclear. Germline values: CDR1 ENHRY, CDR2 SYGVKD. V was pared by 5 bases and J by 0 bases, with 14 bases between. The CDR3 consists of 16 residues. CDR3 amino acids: CAISLGRPYSGNTIYF. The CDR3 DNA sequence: TGTGCCATCAGTCTAGGGAGACCCTACTCTGGAAACACCATATATTTT.

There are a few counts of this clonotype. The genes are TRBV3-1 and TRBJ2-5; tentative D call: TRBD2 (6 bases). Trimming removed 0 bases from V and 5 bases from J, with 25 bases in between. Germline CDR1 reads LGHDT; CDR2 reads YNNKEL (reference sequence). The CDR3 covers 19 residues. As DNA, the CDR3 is TGTGCCAGCAGCCAAGATCAGATGGCTAGCGCTCGGTGGGGGGAGACCCAGTACTTC. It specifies CASSQDQMASARWGETQYF.

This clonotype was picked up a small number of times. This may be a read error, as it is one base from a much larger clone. The CDR3 DNA reads TGTGCCAGCAGTCTACGGGACAGGATACAAGAGACCCAGTACTTC. Its translation: CASSLRDRIQETQYF. The rearrangement joins TRBV28 to TRBJ2-5; TRBD1 aligns across 8 bases. Germline CDR1 and CDR2: MDHEN and SYDVKM. J gave up 2 bases and V 5 bases, and 7 bases lay outside the gene matches. The CDR3 length is 15 residues.

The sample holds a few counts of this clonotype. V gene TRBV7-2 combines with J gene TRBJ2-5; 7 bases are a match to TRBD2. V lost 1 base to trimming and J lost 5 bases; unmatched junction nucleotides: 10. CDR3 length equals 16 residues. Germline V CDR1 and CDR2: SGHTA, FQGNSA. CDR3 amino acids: CASSLVGAGVGETQYF. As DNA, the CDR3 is TGTGCCAGCAGCTTAGTAGGCGCGGGAGTAGGGGAGACCCAGTACTTC.

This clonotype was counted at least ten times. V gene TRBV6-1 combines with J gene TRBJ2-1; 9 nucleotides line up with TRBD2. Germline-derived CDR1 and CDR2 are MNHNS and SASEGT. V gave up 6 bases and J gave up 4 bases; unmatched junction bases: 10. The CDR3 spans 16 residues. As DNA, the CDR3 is TGTGCCAGCAGATCCATTCCGGGACTAGCATACAATGAGCAGTTCTTC. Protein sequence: CASRSIPGLAYNEQFF.

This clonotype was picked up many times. DNA of the CDR3: TGCAGTGCTAGAGCGCCGGGACAGGGTCGTACCGGGGAGCTGTTTTTT. Amino acid sequence: CSARAPGQGRTGELFF. The chain joins TRBV20-1 to TRBJ2-2; TRBD1 matches at 9 bases. Per germline, CDR1 DFQATT and CDR2 SNEGSKA (reference sequence). The V and J ends lost 1 base and 5 bases, in that order; junction bases with no gene match: 8. The CDR3 is made up of 16 amino acids.

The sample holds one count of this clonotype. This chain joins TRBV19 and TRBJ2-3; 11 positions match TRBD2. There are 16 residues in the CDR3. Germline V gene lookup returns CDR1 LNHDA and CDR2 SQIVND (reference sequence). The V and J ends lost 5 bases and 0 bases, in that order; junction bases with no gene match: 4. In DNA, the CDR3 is TGTGCCAGTAGTGCCCGGACTAGCGGGAGCACAGATACGCAGTATTTT. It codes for CASSARTSGSTDTQYF.